These 17 T cell receptor beta chains originate from one sample sequenced in a study of T cell changes during pregnancy in multiple sclerosis. TCRdb's copy holds only in-frame clones and misses some; the assay was immunoSEQ multiplex PCR. The table has 95,000 to 150,000 clones, around 93% seen once. The material was peripheral blood, obtained before pregnancy. The receptor source for this set is a female donor with multiple sclerosis, enrolled in a pregnancy study.

This chain joins TRBV4-1 and TRBJ2-4, with D maybe TRBD2 (6 bases). Trimming stripped 0 bases from V and 0 bases from J, with 15 bases between. CDR1 and CDR2 from the germline V gene are MGHRA and YSYEKL. This CDR3 has 18 amino acids. The CDR3 DNA reads as TGCGCCAGCAGCCAAGATTTGGGACTCACGTTAGCCAAAAACATTCAGTACTTC. Its protein product is CASSQDLGLTLAKNIQYF.

V gene TRBV6-5 combines with J gene TRBJ2-3; D gene ambiguous. The germline V gene has CDR1 MNHEY and CDR2 SVGAGI. The CDR3 consists of 15 residues. Trimming stripped 8 bases from V and 3 bases from J, with 18 bases between. CDR3 in amino acids: CASRPMVASTDTQYF. Written as DNA, the CDR3 is TGTGCCAGCCGCCCCATGGTTGCCAGTACAGATACGCAGTATTTT.

This clone was detected only a few times. This sequence joins TRBV16 and TRBJ1-2; D is unclear. V was trimmed by 0 bases and J by 7 bases, leaving 6 bases between them. There are 12 residues in the CDR3. Looked up from germline, CDR1 is KGHSY and CDR2 is FQNENV. The DNA for the CDR3 is TGTGCCAGCAGCCAATCGAGGGTTGGCTACACCTTC. Translating gives CASSQSRVGYTF.

The genes are TRBV10-3 and TRBJ1-2, with D possibly TRBD1 on 6 matching bases. The CDR3 spans 15 residues. Germline V gene sequence: CDR1 ENHRY, CDR2 SYGVKD. The ends were cut back, 4 bases at V and 0 bases at J, with 12 bases in the middle. CDR3 coding DNA: TGTGCCATCAGTGTTCGACAGGACGCTAACTATGGCTACACCTTC. It translates to CAISVRQDANYGYTF.

The chain employs TRBV5-4 and TRBJ2-3, with no clear D. Per the germline V gene, CDR1 is SGHNT and CDR2 is YYREEE (reference sequence). The CDR3 is 13 amino acids. V lost 3 bases and J lost 2, with 7 bases in between. The CDR3 DNA reads as TGTGCCAGCAGCTCCAAACTCACAGATACGCAGTATTTT. As protein: CASSSKLTDTQYF.

The CDR3 DNA sequence: TGCGCCAGCAGCTTGGATTCTAGCGGAGATACGCAGTATTTT. This sequence encodes CASSLDSSGDTQYF. This rearrangement joins TRBV5-1 to TRBJ2-3, with TRBD2 matching 7 bases. This CDR3 contains 14 residues. Trimming cost V 0 bases and J 5 bases; bases outside gene matches: 3. Looked up from germline, CDR1 is SGHRS and CDR2 is YFSETQ.

V usage is TRBV28 and J usage is TRBJ2-7; 7 bases map to TRBD1. The CDR3 covers 15 residues. V lost 6 bases, J lost 4 bases, and 12 bases stayed unmatched. Germline V gene data show CDR1 as MDHEN and CDR2 as SYDVKM. CDR3 loop: CASRKQGRGPYEQYF. CDR3 bases: TGTGCCAGCAGGAAACAGGGGAGAGGCCCTTACGAGCAGTACTTC.

The chain combines TRBV9 with TRBJ1-4, with TRBD1 matching 7 bases. J lost 8 bases, V lost 2 bases, and 9 bases had no gene match. CDR1 and CDR2 from the germline V gene are SGDLS and YYNGEE. The CDR3 consists of 15 residues. CDR3 amino acids: CASSVTGSPGEKLFF. As DNA, the CDR3 is TGTGCCAGCAGCGTGACAGGGTCCCCTGGGGAAAAACTGTTTTTT.

This clone has a single count. V and J are TRBV29-1 and TRBJ1-2; D not certain. This CDR3 comprises 13 residues. Germline values: CDR1 SQVTM, CDR2 ANQGSEA. The ends were cut back, 0 bases at V and 5 bases at J, with 10 bases in the middle. The CDR3 is CSVEDPERYGYTF. CDR3 sequence (DNA): TGCAGCGTTGAAGACCCCGAGCGATATGGCTACACCTTC.

The chain recombines TRBV6-1 with TRBJ1-2, with D possibly being TRBD1 (6 bases). Trimming removed 2 bases from V and 7 bases from J, with 14 bases in between. The CDR3 is 14 amino acids. Per the germline V gene, CDR1 is MNHNS and CDR2 is SASEGT. CDR3 bases: TGTGCCAGCAGTGAACGGGGGGGGGCCCTTGGCTACACCTTC. Its translation is CASSERGGALGYTF.

The chain employs TRBV4-2 and TRBJ2-7; TRBD2 matches at 7 bases. The CDR3 totals 16 residues. J was trimmed by 6 bases and V by 0 bases; bases with no gene match: 11. The V gene's germline CDR1 is LGHNA and CDR2 YNFKEQ. CDR3 DNA sequence: TGTGCCAGCAGCCAAGATAAATTAGCGGGTGCGGTCGAGCAGTACTTC. Protein product: CASSQDKLAGAVEQYF.

The J gene is TRBJ2-3, the V gene TRBV19, with a possible D match to TRBD1 (5 bases). V was trimmed by 1 base and J by 1 base, leaving 12 bases between them. The CDR3 has 16 residues. The germline V gene encodes CDR1 LNHDA and CDR2 SQIVND (reference sequence). CDR3 region: CASSIVQGSGTDTQYF. CDR3 bases: TGTGCCAGTAGTATAGTCCAGGGATCGGGCACAGATACGCAGTATTTT.

V gene TRBV2 combines with J gene TRBJ1-2, with 11 bases lining up with TRBD1. The germline V gene encodes CDR1 SNHLY and CDR2 FYNNEI. The junction had 4 bases not matched to a gene; V was cut back by 3 bases and J by 4 bases. This CDR3 is built from 15 residues. Here the CDR3 reads CASSEGTGGVYGYTF. In nucleotides, the CDR3 is TGTGCCAGCAGTGAGGGGACAGGGGGAGTCTATGGCTACACCTTC. The full variable domain, with the rest looked up from reference TRBV2 and TRBJ1-2, is EPEVTQTPSHQVTQMGQEVILRCVPISNHLYFYWYRQILGQKVEFLVSFYNNEISEKSEIFDDQFSVERPDGSNFTLKIRSTKLEDSAMYFCASSEGTGGVYGYTFGSGTRLTVV.

This sequence joins TRBV14 and TRBJ2-1, with 8 bases aligning to TRBD1. CDR3 size: 15 residues. V was pared by 5 bases and J by 3 bases, with 6 bases of the junction left unmatched. Germline CDR1 SGHDN, CDR2 FVKESK. CDR3 region: CASSSRGRIYNEQFF. CDR3 bases: TGTGCCAGCAGCTCCAGGGGGCGGATCTACAATGAGCAGTTCTTC.

This clone was counted a single time. The chain couples TRBV2 to TRBJ2-1; 14 nucleotides match TRBD2. CDR1 is SNHLY and CDR2 is FYNNEI in the germline V gene. The CDR3 extends over 14 amino acids. Trimming took 4 bases from V and 7 from J; bases not matched to a gene: 0. The CDR3 spells CASSGLAGGNEQFF. The CDR3, as DNA: TGTGCCAGCAGTGGACTAGCGGGGGGGAATGAGCAGTTCTTC.

The rearrangement links TRBV15 to TRBJ2-2, with D possibly TRBD1 on 5 matching bases. This CDR3 has 16 residues. Germline CDR1 is LNHNV and CDR2 is YYDKDF (reference sequence). V was cut by 0 bases and J by 2 bases, with 10 bases left in between. CDR3 sequence reads: CATSRDKTVNTGELFF. CDR3 bases: TGTGCCACCAGCAGAGATAAGACAGTTAACACCGGGGAGCTGTTTTTT.

The chain recombines TRBV27 with TRBJ1-6; the D is unclear. In germline, CDR1 is MNHEY, CDR2 SMNVEV (reference sequence). The CDR3 has 16 residues. Trimming took off 6 bases at V and 6 bases at J, with 18 bases between the two ends. Here the CDR3 DNA reads TGTGCCAGCAGAGGCGGAGGAACGACGATTAATTCACCCCTCCACTTT. It specifies CASRGGGTTINSPLHF.